A single sample gave rise to the 32 T cell receptor beta chains below, sequenced in a study of T cell repertoires and HLA-DP antigens. The data were produced by immunoSEQ multiplex PCR, yet TCRdb's version contains in-frame clones alone and is incomplete. The sample holds about 73,000 clones; around 77% are singletons and the top ten take about 1.6%. Their recognized antigens are unknown. The sample consisted of CD4+ T cells from PBMCs. Source of these receptors: a man aged 55 to 70 in good health and CMV-seronegative.

The rearrangement links TRBV7-2 to TRBJ2-6; the D is unclear. Trimming removed 5 bases at V and 4 bases at J, with 12 bases between. Germline values: CDR1 SGHTA, CDR2 FQGNSA. This CDR3 is built from 15 residues. The CDR3 region is CASSPSGLGANVLTF. The CDR3 DNA is TGTGCCAGCAGCCCAAGTGGCCTGGGGGCCAACGTCCTGACTTTC.

The chain carries TRBV7-9 and TRBJ2-5; D remains unclear. The CDR3 is made up of 14 amino acids. Trimming removed 2 bases at V and 3 bases at J, with 10 bases between. The germline gives CDR1 SEHNR, CDR2 FQNEAQ (reference sequence). CDR3 bases: TGTGCCAGCAGCTTAATGGCGGCTGAAGAGACCCAGTACTTC. Protein sequence: CASSLMAAEETQYF. Supplemented by reference TRBV7-9 and TRBJ2-5, the full variable domain reads DTGVSQNPRHKITKRGQNVTFRCDPISEHNRLYWYRQTLGQGPEFLTYFQNEAQLEKSRLLSDRFSAERPKGSFSTLEIQRTEQGDSAMYLCASSLMAAEETQYFGPGTRLLVL.

The genes are TRBV18 and TRBJ2-6; tentative D call: TRBD1 (6 bases). This CDR3 is built from 17 residues. The V gene's germline CDR1 is KGHSH and CDR2 LQKENI. V was pared by 3 bases and J by 0 bases, with 12 bases between. This CDR3 reads CASSPPTGSSGANVLTF. CDR3 DNA: TGTGCCAGCTCACCTCCAACAGGGAGCTCTGGGGCCAACGTCCTGACTTTC. The full variable domain, in which reference TRBV18 and TRBJ2-6 provide the parts outside the CDR3, is NAGVMQNPRHLVRRRGQEARLRCSPMKGHSHVYWYRQLPEEGLKFMVYLQKENIIDESGMPKERFSAEFPKEGPSILRIQQVVRGDSAAYFCASSPPTGSSGANVLTFGAGSRLTVL.

This clone was seen a single time. The chain has TRBV7-2 and TRBJ2-7; no reliable D call. The CDR3 extends over 11 amino acids. The germline gives CDR1 SGHTA, CDR2 FQGNSA. Between the trimmed V and J ends, which lost 5 bases and 3 bases, there was a span of 5 bases. The CDR3 nucleotides read TGTGCCAGCAGCGTCGTCTACGAGCAGTACTTC. The encoded protein is CASSVVYEQYF.

This chain joins TRBV19 and TRBJ1-4, with D tentatively TRBD1 (6 bases). The CDR3 has 18 amino acids. Germline V gene lookup returns CDR1 LNHDA and CDR2 SQIVND (reference sequence). Trimming left V 0 bases short and J 0 bases short, with 14 bases between. CDR3: CASSIDRRQGSTNEKLFF. In DNA, the CDR3 is TGTGCCAGTAGTATAGATCGTCGGCAGGGGTCAACTAATGAAAAACTGTTTTTT.

The rearrangement uses TRBV10-3 and TRBJ2-3; D is possibly TRBD1 (6 bases). The length of the CDR3 is 16 residues. CDR1 and CDR2 (germline): ENHRY, SYGVKD. The V and J ends lost 3 bases and 4 bases respectively, with 17 bases between them. The CDR3 region has the DNA TGTGCCATCAGTGAAGGGCTGTTGGGGGCATCAGATACGCAGTATTTT. As protein: CAISEGLLGASDTQYF.

The chain combines TRBV7-2 with TRBJ2-3; D is unresolved. Trimming removed 3 bases from V and 6 bases from J, with 10 bases in between. The CDR3 contains 13 residues. Per the germline V gene, CDR1 is SGHTA and CDR2 is FQGNSA. This CDR3 is CASSFQALDTQYF. The CDR3 DNA is TGTGCCAGCAGCTTCCAAGCGTTGGATACGCAGTATTTT.

CDR3 coding DNA: TGTGCCTGGAGTGTGCCAGAAAAGGCCGGAAACACCATATATTTT. Encoded protein: CAWSVPEKAGNTIYF. The chain has TRBV30 and TRBJ1-3; D is unclear. V lost 0 bases, J lost 4 bases, and 13 bases lay in between. From germline, CDR1 is GTSNPN and CDR2 SVGIG (reference sequence). The CDR3 is 15 residues long.

The rearrangement joins TRBV10-3 to TRBJ2-7; D is ambiguous. Germline V CDR1 and CDR2: ENHRY, SYGVKD. This CDR3 comprises 16 residues. The V end lost 3 bases, the J end lost 0 bases, and 15 bases lay between the germline ends. Written as DNA, the CDR3 is TGTGCCATCAGTGATCAGAACCTTATCGGCTCCTACGAGCAGTACTTC. Translation: CAISDQNLIGSYEQYF.

The V gene is TRBV6-6, the J gene TRBJ2-1; 11 bases are shared with TRBD2. This CDR3 region has 15 residues. Germline CDR1 and CDR2: MNHNY and SVGAGI (reference sequence). V gave up 6 bases and J gave up 4 bases; unmatched junction bases: 5. CDR3 in amino acids: CASRGRLAGYNEQFF. The CDR3 nucleotides are TGTGCCAGCAGAGGTAGACTAGCGGGATACAATGAGCAGTTCTTC.

The V call is TRBV13, the J call TRBJ2-5, with 7 bases aligning to TRBD1. V shed 4 bases and J 4 bases; nucleotides not matched to a gene: 9. The CDR3 has 15 amino acids. Looked up from germline, CDR1 is PRHDT and CDR2 is FYEKMQ (reference sequence). CDR3 sequence: CASSSRGSGAETQYF. The CDR3 coding sequence is TGTGCCAGCAGCTCCAGGGGGTCCGGGGCAGAGACCCAGTACTTC.

The table lists this clone with a few counts. The genes are TRBV5-1 and TRBJ1-1; no firm D call. The CDR3 length is 14 residues. The germline CDR1 and CDR2 sequences are SGHRS and YFSETQ. Trimming stripped 5 bases from V and 5 bases from J, with 16 bases between. The CDR3 DNA reads TGCGCCAGCAGTCCGGTCCGCCTGGAAACTGAAGCTTTCTTT. Translating gives CASSPVRLETEAFF.

V is TRBV7-2 and J is TRBJ1-2, with D possibly matching TRBD1 (5 bases). Trimming stripped 2 bases from V and 5 bases from J, with 12 bases between. CDR3 size: 14 residues. The germline gives CDR1 SGHTA, CDR2 FQGNSA. The CDR3 DNA is TGTGCCAGCAGCTTAAGCAGGGAGGGATATGGCTACACCTTC. This codes for CASSLSREGYGYTF.

V is TRBV5-1 and J is TRBJ2-1; maybe TRBD2 (7 bases). CDR1 and CDR2 (germline): SGHRS, YFSETQ. The CDR3 contains 16 residues. Trimming shortened V by 2 bases and J by 2 bases, and 14 bases separated the two germline ends. The CDR3 is CASSFEGGGPYNEQFF. Here the CDR3 DNA reads TGCGCCAGCAGCTTCGAAGGGGGGGGCCCCTACAATGAGCAGTTCTTC.

This sequence joins TRBV1 and TRBJ2-7; TRBD2 is the table's D call and was not checked against the DNA. TRBV1 is shown as a pseudogene. This CDR3 contains 14 residues. For the CDR3, the DNA is TGCACCAGCAGCCTACGGGGACTAGCGGGGGAGCAGTACGTC. This encodes CTSSLRGLAGEQYV.

This clone came up a few times. J is TRBJ2-5 and V is TRBV2; 7 nucleotides agree with TRBD1. The V gene end was trimmed by 4 bases and the J gene end by 5 bases; junction bases not matched to a gene: 10. The CDR3 consists of 15 residues. Germline values: CDR1 SNHLY, CDR2 FYNNEI. The CDR3 coding sequence is TGTGCCAGCAGTGGGGGTAGGGGGCGCGGGGAGACCCAGTACTTC. The encoded protein is CASSGGRGRGETQYF.

The chain joins TRBV9 to TRBJ1-3, with D tentatively TRBD1 (5 bases). V was trimmed by 2 bases and J by 2 bases, leaving 14 bases between them. Germline assignment: CDR1 SGDLS and CDR2 YYNGEE. The CDR3 runs 16 residues. CDR3 in DNA: TGTGCCAGCAGCGTCCGGGCAGGGCAACCTGGAAACACCATATATTTT. Translating gives CASSVRAGQPGNTIYF. Variable domain in full (rest from reference TRBV9 and TRBJ1-3): DSGVTQTPKHLITATGQRVTLRCSPRSGDLSVYWYQQSLDQGLQFLIQYYNGEERAKGNILERFSAQQFPDLHSELNLSSLELGDSALYFCASSVRAGQPGNTIYFGEGSWLTVV.

This clone was picked up many times. The chain employs TRBV7-8 and TRBJ1-1; D is possibly TRBD1 (6 bases). The germline gives CDR1 SGHVS, CDR2 FQNEAQ. The ends were cut back, 3 bases at V and 4 bases at J, with 15 bases in the middle. The CDR3 loop spans 15 amino acids. The CDR3, as DNA: TGTGCCAGCAGCTTCCAAGACAGGCTGGGCACTGAAGCTTTCTTT. Amino acid sequence: CASSFQDRLGTEAFF.

The CDR3 DNA sequence: TGTGCCAGCAGCTCCGGGCCCGTCGGGGAGCAGTTCTTC. Its translation: CASSSGPVGEQFF. V is TRBV11-2 and J is TRBJ2-1; unclear D gene. The CDR3 length is 13 residues. Germline CDR1 SGHAT, CDR2 FQNNGV. The germline V and J ends were trimmed by 4 bases and 10 bases, with 14 bases remaining between them. Full variable domain (rest looked up from reference TRBV11-2 and TRBJ2-1): EAGVAQSPRYKIIEKRQSVAFWCNPISGHATLYWYQQILGQGPKLLIQFQNNGVVDDSQLPKDRFSAERLKGVDSTLKIQPAKLEDSAVYLCASSSGPVGEQFFGPGTRLTVL.

This chain connects TRBV5-4 to TRBJ2-3; 8 nucleotides match TRBD2. The CDR3 contains 14 residues. V gave up 4 bases and J gave up 0 bases; unmatched junction bases: 1. The V gene's germline CDR1 is SGHNT and CDR2 YYREEE (reference sequence). In nucleotides, the CDR3 is TGTGCCAGCAGCCCTAGCGGGAGCACAGATACGCAGTATTTT. This codes for CASSPSGSTDTQYF. Full variable domain (rest looked up from reference TRBV5-4 and TRBJ2-3): ETGVTQSPTHLIKTRGQQVTLRCSSQSGHNTVSWYQQALGQGPQFIFQYYREEENGRGNFPPRFSGLQFPNYSSELNVNALELDDSALYLCASSPSGSTDTQYFGPGTRLTVL.

The chain combines TRBV5-6 with TRBJ2-7; D is ambiguous. Trimming took 1 base from V and 6 from J, leaving 17 bases between them. Germline CDR1 and CDR2: SGHDT and YYEEEE. The CDR3 covers 15 residues. CDR3 loop: CASSLRAGRRIEQYV. The CDR3 DNA reads as TGTGCCAGCAGCTTGAGGGCAGGCCGGCGGATCGAGCAGTACGTC.

This chain links TRBV12-5 with TRBJ2-1; maybe TRBD1 (6 bases). Germline CDR1 LGHNT, CDR2 FRNRAP. The CDR3 totals 14 residues. V was clipped by 1 base and J by 7 bases, with 11 bases between them. The CDR3 nucleotides read TGTGCTAGTGGTTTGGACAGGGCCAGGAATGAGCAGTTCTTC. Amino acid sequence: CASGLDRARNEQFF. The whole variable domain, remainder taken from reference TRBV12-5 and TRBJ2-1, is DARVTQTPRHKVTEMGQEVTMRCQPILGHNTVFWYRQTMMQGLELLAYFRNRAPLDDSGMPKDRFSAEMPDATLATLKIQPSEPRDSAVYFCASGLDRARNEQFFGPGTRLTVL.

There are a few counts of this clone. V gene TRBV2 combines with J gene TRBJ1-6, with D possibly being TRBD1 (6 bases). The V end was cut by 2 bases, the J end by 10 bases, with 15 bases between. Germline-derived CDR1 and CDR2 are SNHLY and FYNNEI. This CDR3 spans 15 amino acids. CDR3 in amino acids: CASSEFAGGGSPLHF. In nucleotides, the CDR3 is TGTGCCAGCAGTGAATTTGCGGGGGGGGGCTCACCCCTCCACTTT.

The chain couples TRBV7-2 to TRBJ2-5; D might be TRBD1 (6 bases). Germline V lookup: CDR1 SGHTA, CDR2 FQGNSA. The CDR3 runs to 14 residues. The V and J ends lost 4 bases and 2 bases respectively, with 11 bases between them. The CDR3 protein is CASSSRGRQETQYF. Here the CDR3 DNA reads TGTGCCAGCAGCTCCAGGGGCAGGCAAGAGACCCAGTACTTC.

The sample holds a few counts of this clone. This sequence joins TRBV28 and TRBJ1-4; the D is unclear. V gave up 6 bases and J gave up 0 bases, with 11 bases separating them. Germline V lookup: CDR1 MDHEN, CDR2 SYDVKM. The CDR3 consists of 15 residues. CDR3 sequence: CASRPGPATNEKLFF. Here the CDR3 DNA reads TGTGCCAGCAGACCCGGCCCTGCAACTAATGAAAAACTGTTTTTT.

The genes are TRBV9 and TRBJ2-4, with TRBD2 matching over 10 bases. The CDR3 loop spans 20 amino acids. V lost 3 bases and J lost 0; bases outside the gene matches: 15. The germline gives CDR1 SGDLS, CDR2 YYNGEE. CDR3: CASSDPSGSGIPLAKNIQYF. The CDR3 coding sequence is TGTGCCAGCAGCGACCCTAGCGGGAGTGGCATACCTCTAGCCAAAAACATTCAGTACTTC. Complete variable domain (other parts from reference TRBV9 and TRBJ2-4): DSGVTQTPKHLITATGQRVTLRCSPRSGDLSVYWYQQSLDQGLQFLIQYYNGEERAKGNILERFSAQQFPDLHSELNLSSLELGDSALYFCASSDPSGSGIPLAKNIQYFGAGTRLSVL.

This clone was counted a few times. The V gene is TRBV7-9, the J gene TRBJ1-1; D ambiguous. V was pared by 1 base and J by 1 base, with 13 bases between. The CDR3 has 16 residues. CDR1 is SEHNR, CDR2 FQNEAQ, per germline (reference sequence). CDR3 residues: CASSLDVWGGNTEAFF. The DNA of the CDR3 is TGTGCCAGCAGCTTAGACGTTTGGGGAGGGAACACTGAAGCTTTCTTT.

A few counts support this clone. J is TRBJ1-4 and V is TRBV5-1; D is uncertain. The ends were cut back, 4 bases at V and 3 bases at J, with 16 bases in the middle. The germline V gene has CDR1 SGHRS and CDR2 YFSETQ. This CDR3 is 16 amino acids long. CDR3 loop: CASSEGPREANEKLFF. The DNA of the CDR3 is TGCGCCAGCAGCGAGGGCCCGCGAGAGGCTAATGAAAAACTGTTTTTT.

V and J are TRBV4-3 and TRBJ1-6, with TRBD1 as a possible D gene (5 bases). Between the trimmed V and J ends, which lost 3 bases and 7 bases, there was a span of 10 bases. The V gene's germline CDR1 is LGHNA and CDR2 YSLEER. The CDR3 is 14 amino acids. CDR3 loop: CASSQQGGNSPLHF. In nucleotides, the CDR3 is TGCGCCAGCAGCCAGCAGGGAGGAAATTCACCCCTCCACTTT.

The V and J genes are TRBV7-6 and TRBJ1-1, with D unresolved. Trimming took off 5 bases at V and 8 bases at J, with 15 bases between the two ends. The germline V gene has CDR1 SGHVS and CDR2 FNYEAQ. CDR3 length: 13 residues. The CDR3 nucleotides read TGTGCCAGCAGCCCGCAGGACGGGGTGGAAGCTTTCTTT. Translation: CASSPQDGVEAFF.

V is TRBV9 and J is TRBJ2-5; D may be TRBD2 (5 bases). The germline gives CDR1 SGDLS, CDR2 YYNGEE. Trimming stripped 0 bases from V and 7 bases from J, with 7 bases between. CDR3 length: 12 amino acids. The CDR3 coding sequence is TGTGCCAGCAGCGTAGGCGAGGGGACCCAGTACTTC. Amino acids: CASSVGEGTQYF. Looking up the rest from reference TRBV9 and TRBJ2-5 gives the full variable domain: DSGVTQTPKHLITATGQRVTLRCSPRSGDLSVYWYQQSLDQGLQFLIQYYNGEERAKGNILERFSAQQFPDLHSELNLSSLELGDSALYFCASSVGEGTQYFGPGTRLLVL.

This clone occurred a few times. This chain uses TRBV4-3 with TRBJ2-3, with 10 nucleotides matching TRBD2. V lost 1 base and J lost 4; bases outside the gene matches: 8. CDR1 is LGHNA and CDR2 is YSLEER in the germline V gene. This CDR3 spans 17 amino acids. The CDR3 loop is CASSQGLAGEGADTQYF. CDR3 in DNA: TGCGCCAGCAGCCAAGGGCTAGCGGGAGAGGGCGCAGATACGCAGTATTTT.